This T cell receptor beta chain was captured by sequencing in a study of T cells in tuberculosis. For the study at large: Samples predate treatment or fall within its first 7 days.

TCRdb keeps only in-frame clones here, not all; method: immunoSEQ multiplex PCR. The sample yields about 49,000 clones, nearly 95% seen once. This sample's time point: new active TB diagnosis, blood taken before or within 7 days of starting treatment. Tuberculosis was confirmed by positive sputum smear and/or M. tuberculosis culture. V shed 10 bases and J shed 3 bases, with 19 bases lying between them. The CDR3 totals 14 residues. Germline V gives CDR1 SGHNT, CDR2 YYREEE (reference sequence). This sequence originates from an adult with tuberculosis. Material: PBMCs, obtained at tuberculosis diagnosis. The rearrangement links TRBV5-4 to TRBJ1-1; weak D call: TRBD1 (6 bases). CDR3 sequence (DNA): TGTGCCTCAACCGGGGGGGGGCGTGACACTGAAGCTTTCTTT. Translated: CASTGGGRDTEAFF.